Below are 20 T cell receptor beta chains sequenced from a single sample in a study of cytomegalovirus exposure and HLA in healthy donors. PCR was performed using 60 Vbeta and 13 Jbeta primers. Assay used: immunoSEQ multiplex PCR; TCRdb lists only in-frame clones, some missing. Of 100,000 to 150,000 clones in the sample, 77% were seen once. The sequencing sample was made of PBMCs. These receptors all stem from a young man in good health and CMV-seropositive.

The V call is TRBV28, the J call TRBJ2-7; a weak D match, TRBD1 (5 bases). Germline lookup yields CDR1 MDHEN and CDR2 SYDVKM. The CDR3 has 17 residues. V dropped 1 base and J dropped 7 bases, with 23 bases sitting between them. The CDR3 sequence: CASSLFGSRQGVGEQYF. DNA of the CDR3: TGTGCCAGCAGTTTATTTGGTTCCCGGCAGGGCGTGGGTGAGCAGTACTTC.

CDR3 region: CASSLGESRTEAFF. The CDR3 DNA reads as TGTGCCAGCTCACTCGGGGAATCCCGCACTGAAGCTTTCTTT. The chain joins TRBV18 to TRBJ1-1; D uncertain. Trimming pared 4 bases from V and 4 bases from J, leaving 13 bases between. From germline, CDR1 is KGHSH and CDR2 LQKENI. The CDR3 extends over 14 amino acids.

The V gene is TRBV28, the J gene TRBJ1-1; D call uncertain. The CDR3 is made up of 12 amino acids. Per the germline V gene, CDR1 is MDHEN and CDR2 is SYDVKM. V dropped 6 bases and J dropped 0 bases, with 5 bases sitting between them. The CDR3 spells CASRAVNTEAFF. As DNA, the CDR3 is TGTGCCAGCAGGGCAGTGAACACTGAAGCTTTCTTT.

The chain has TRBV6-5 and TRBJ1-6; D possibly corresponds to TRBD1 (6 bases). This CDR3 spans 15 amino acids. Per germline, CDR1 MNHEY and CDR2 SVGAGI. Between the trimmed V and J ends, which lost 6 bases and 10 bases, there was a span of 19 bases. CDR3 sequence: CASRQSGGAGSPLHF. The CDR3 DNA follows: TGTGCCAGCAGGCAAAGCGGGGGGGCCGGGTCACCCCTCCACTTT.

The rearrangement uses TRBV6-6 and TRBJ1-1, with D possibly TRBD1 on 6 matching bases. V lost 0 bases, J lost 7 bases, and 9 bases lay in between. The CDR3 consists of 13 residues. Germline CDR1 reads MNHNY; CDR2 reads SVGAGI (reference sequence). The CDR3 region has the DNA TGTGCCAGCAGTTACTCGGGAGGGGGTGAAGCTTTCTTT. Translation: CASSYSGGGEAFF.

The rearrangement joins TRBV15 to TRBJ2-3; TRBD2 aligns across 9 bases. Germline CDR1 and CDR2: LNHNV and YYDKDF (reference sequence). CDR3 size: 15 residues. The ends lost 1 base at V and 2 bases at J; junction bases unmatched: 1. This chain's CDR3 is CATSRGLADTDTQYF. The CDR3 region has the DNA TGTGCCACCAGCAGAGGACTAGCGGACACAGATACGCAGTATTTT. Full variable domain (missing parts from reference TRBV15 and TRBJ2-3): DAMVIQNPRYQVTQFGKPVTLSCSQTLNHNVMYWYQQKSSQAPKLLFHYYDKDFNNEADTPDNFQSRRPNTSFCFLDIRSPGLGDTAMYLCATSRGLADTDTQYFGPGTRLTVL.

The J gene is TRBJ1-1, the V gene TRBV30; tentative D call: TRBD1 (5 bases). The CDR3 spans 14 residues. The germline V gene has CDR1 GTSNPN and CDR2 SVGIG (reference sequence). V was shortened by 3 bases and J by 4 bases, with 15 bases between the two germline ends. The CDR3: CAWRRDWQGTEAFF. The DNA for the CDR3 is TGTGCCTGGAGACGGGACTGGCAGGGCACTGAAGCTTTCTTT.

Notes on this clone: A junction end diverges from the germline sequence, so it may reflect a read error. The chain couples TRBV7-9 to TRBJ2-1; TRBD2 matches at 8 bases. This CDR3 spans 15 amino acids. CDR1 is SEHNR and CDR2 is FQNEAQ in the germline V gene (reference sequence). CDR3 sequence (DNA): TGTTCCAGCAGCTCAGCCGGGACTAGAAGCAATGAGCAGTTCTTC. Translated: CSSSSAGTRSNEQFF.

This clone came up a few times. This sequence joins TRBV9 and TRBJ2-7; D not resolved. This CDR3 has 14 residues. Trimming removed 7 bases at V and 1 base at J, with 15 bases between. The V gene's germline CDR1 is SGDLS and CDR2 YYNGEE. The CDR3 bases are TGTGCCAGCTCCTACCTGGGCACGTCCTACGAGCAGTACTTC. It translates to CASSYLGTSYEQYF.

This chain joins TRBV7-6 and TRBJ1-1; tentatively, D is TRBD1 (5 bases). This CDR3 spans 14 amino acids. V was pared by 5 bases and J by 2 bases, with 12 bases between. Germline V lookup: CDR1 SGHVS, CDR2 FNYEAQ. The CDR3 sequence: CASSLGRGNTEAFF. DNA of the CDR3: TGTGCCAGCAGCCTGGGGAGGGGAAACACTGAAGCTTTCTTT.

The rearrangement links TRBV19 to TRBJ1-1; no firm D call. There are 14 residues in the CDR3. Germline-derived CDR1 and CDR2 are LNHDA and SQIVND (reference sequence). The V end lost 7 bases, the J end lost 8 bases, and 20 bases lay between the germline ends. CDR3 coding DNA: TGTGCCAGTAACAACCTTAGAGGGAGGTGGGAAGCTTTCTTT. As protein: CASNNLRGRWEAFF.

This clone was found once. CDR3 region: CASSYAGHPEAFF. CDR3 sequence (DNA): TGTGCCAGCAGTTACGCGGGGCATCCTGAAGCTTTCTTT. This chain connects TRBV6-5 to TRBJ1-1; a weak D match, TRBD1 (5 bases). Germline lookup yields CDR1 MNHEY and CDR2 SVGAGI. The CDR3 sequence is 13 residues long. V lost 2 bases and J lost 6, with 10 bases in between.

With regard to this clone: A junction end diverges from the germline sequence, so it may reflect a read error. This sequence joins TRBV6-5 and TRBJ2-6; a weak D match, TRBD1 (5 bases). This CDR3 is built from 15 residues. Germline V gene lookup returns CDR1 MNHEY and CDR2 SVGAGI. The CDR3 loop is CASSYQGTGANGLTF. DNA of the CDR3: TGTGCCAGCAGTTACCAGGGAACTGGGGCCAACGGCCTGACTTTC.

This clone occurred a few times. V is TRBV11-2 and J is TRBJ1-2, with 7 bases aligning to TRBD1. Germline lookup yields CDR1 SGHAT and CDR2 FQNNGV. J was trimmed by 5 bases and V by 1 base; bases with no gene match: 4. The CDR3 is made up of 14 amino acids. DNA of the CDR3: TGTGCCAGCAGCTTAGGACAGGGCTCGTATGGCTACACCTTC. Residues: CASSLGQGSYGYTF.

The DNA of the CDR3 is TGTGCCAGCAGTGGTGGGACTAGCGGGAGATACAATGAGCAGTTCTTC. Its protein product is CASSGGTSGRYNEQFF. V gene TRBV27 combines with J gene TRBJ2-1, with 14 bases aligning to TRBD2. Germline lookup yields CDR1 MNHEY and CDR2 SMNVEV (reference sequence). CDR3 length: 16 amino acids. V lost 5 bases, J lost 4 bases, and 4 bases stayed unmatched.

CDR3 sequence (DNA): TGTGCCAGCAGTTTGGCCAGGAGCACAGATACGCAGTATTTT. Its translation is CASSLARSTDTQYF. This chain connects TRBV28 to TRBJ2-3; D unclear. The CDR3 is made up of 14 amino acids. V was cut by 3 bases and J by 0 bases, with 7 bases left in between. Germline assignment: CDR1 MDHEN and CDR2 SYDVKM.

J is TRBJ1-1 and V is TRBV6-5; possibly TRBD1 for D (6 bases). V was shortened by 10 bases and J by 5 bases, with 20 bases between the two germline ends. The CDR3 runs to 14 residues. Germline loops: CDR1 MNHEY, CDR2 SVGAGI. Written as DNA, the CDR3 is TGTGCCACTTTCAGAGGGGGGGCGGAAACTGAAGCTTTCTTT. Its translation is CATFRGGAETEAFF.

This rearrangement joins TRBV6-1 to TRBJ2-3; 7 bases align to TRBD1. Germline V gene data show CDR1 as MNHNS and CDR2 as SASEGT. This CDR3 is 15 amino acids long. The junction had 5 bases not matched to a gene; V was cut back by 4 bases and J by 1 base. CDR3: CASSGRGLGTDTQYF. The CDR3 DNA reads TGTGCCAGCAGTGGCAGGGGGTTGGGCACAGATACGCAGTATTTT.

J is TRBJ2-1 and V is TRBV9; 11 nucleotides match TRBD2. This CDR3 comprises 13 residues. The germline gives CDR1 SGDLS, CDR2 YYNGEE. With 8 bases clipped from V and 7 bases from J, the junction kept 5 bases outside the gene matches. CDR3 loop: CASETSGKNEQFF. In nucleotides, the CDR3 is TGTGCCAGTGAGACTAGCGGGAAGAATGAGCAGTTCTTC.

The gene calls are TRBV13 and TRBJ1-1, with no clear D. The V gene's germline CDR1 is PRHDT and CDR2 FYEKMQ (reference sequence). The CDR3 totals 14 residues. V was clipped by 5 bases and J by 3 bases, with 13 bases between them. The CDR3 here is CASSQTETHTEAFF. CDR3 DNA sequence: TGTGCCAGCAGCCAAACAGAGACCCACACTGAAGCTTTCTTT.